This record looks at one T cell receptor (beta chain) sequence and its context. The antigen is undetermined. The data stem from a study of radiotherapy plus CTLA-4 blockade in lung cancer. Study context: Among enrolled patients, roughly 20% responded and 31% achieved disease control. Study outcomes and limitations: Early shifts in blood T cell clones, with interferon-beta, reportedly predicted response best. In blood, TCR clones derived from the tumor expanded after radiotherapy plus ipilimumab.

TCRdb's table, derived via immunoSEQ multiplex PCR, lists solely in-frame clones and lacks some. The sample includes approximately 80,000 clones, roughly 79% seen only once; the top ten take roughly 20%. This CDR3 has 12 residues. V lost 11 bases and J lost 4, with 15 bases in between. CDR1 is MNHNS and CDR2 is SASEGT in the germline V gene. The rearrangement uses TRBV6-1 and TRBJ2-7, with a weak D call TRBD1 (6 bases). This receptor was identified in a human donor with non-small cell lung cancer whose response to radiotherapy plus ipilimumab could not be evaluated. Some clones in this sample may be carry-over from other donors' samples. The sequencing here drew on peripheral blood, taken from a patient treated with radiotherapy plus ipilimumab. CDR3 loop: CAARGLLYEQYF. In DNA form, the CDR3 reads TGTGCCGCAAGGGGGTTGTTGTACGAGCAGTACTTC.